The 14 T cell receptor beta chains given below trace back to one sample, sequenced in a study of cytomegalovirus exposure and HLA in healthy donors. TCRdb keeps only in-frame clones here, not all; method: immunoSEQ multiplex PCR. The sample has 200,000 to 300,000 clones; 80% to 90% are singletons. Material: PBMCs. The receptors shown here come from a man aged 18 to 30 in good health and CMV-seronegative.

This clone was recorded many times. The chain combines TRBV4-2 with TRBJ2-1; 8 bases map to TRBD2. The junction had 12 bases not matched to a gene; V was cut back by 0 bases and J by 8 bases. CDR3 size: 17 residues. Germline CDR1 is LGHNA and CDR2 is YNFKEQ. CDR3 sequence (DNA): TGTGCCAGCAGCCAAGATAGGGCCGGGGGGGCGATCGATGAGCAGTTCTTC. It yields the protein CASSQDRAGGAIDEQFF.

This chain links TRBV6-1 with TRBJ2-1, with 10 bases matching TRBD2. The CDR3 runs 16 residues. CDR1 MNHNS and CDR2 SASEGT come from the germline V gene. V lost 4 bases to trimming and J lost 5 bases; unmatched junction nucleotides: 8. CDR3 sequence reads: CASSGPSGSINNEQFF. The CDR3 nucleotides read TGTGCCAGCAGTGGACCTAGCGGGAGCATCAACAATGAGCAGTTCTTC.

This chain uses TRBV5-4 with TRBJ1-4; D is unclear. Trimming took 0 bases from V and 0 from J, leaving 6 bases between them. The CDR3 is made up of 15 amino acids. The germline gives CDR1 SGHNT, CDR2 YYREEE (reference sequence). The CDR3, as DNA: TGTGCCAGCAGCTTGGCCGGGTCAACTAATGAAAAACTGTTTTTT. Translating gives CASSLAGSTNEKLFF.

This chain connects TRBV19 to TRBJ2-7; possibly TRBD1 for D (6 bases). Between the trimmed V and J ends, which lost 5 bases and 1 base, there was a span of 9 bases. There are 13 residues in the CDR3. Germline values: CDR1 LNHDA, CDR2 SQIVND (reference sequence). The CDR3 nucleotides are TGTGCCAGTAGTGCCGGACAGTCCTACGAGCAGTACTTC. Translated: CASSAGQSYEQYF.

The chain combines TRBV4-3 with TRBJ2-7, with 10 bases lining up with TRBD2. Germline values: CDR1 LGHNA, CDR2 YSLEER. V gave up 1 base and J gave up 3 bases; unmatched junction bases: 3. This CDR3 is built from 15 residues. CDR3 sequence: CASSQGVAGGYEQYF. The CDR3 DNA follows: TGCGCCAGCAGCCAAGGGGTAGCGGGGGGCTACGAGCAGTACTTC.

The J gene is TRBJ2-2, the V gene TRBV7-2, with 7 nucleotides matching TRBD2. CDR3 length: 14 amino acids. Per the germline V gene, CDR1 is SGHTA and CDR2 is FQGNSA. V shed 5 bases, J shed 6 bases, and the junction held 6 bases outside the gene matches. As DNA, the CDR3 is TGTGCCAGCAGCCCCGGGGGGTGGTCCGGGGAGCTGTTTTTT. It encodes CASSPGGWSGELFF. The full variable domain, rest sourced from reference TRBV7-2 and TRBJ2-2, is GAGVSQSPSNKVTEKGKDVELRCDPISGHTALYWYRQSLGQGLEFLIYFQGNSAPDKSGLPSDRFSAERTGGSVSTLTIQRTQQEDSAVYLCASSPGGWSGELFFGEGSRLTVL.

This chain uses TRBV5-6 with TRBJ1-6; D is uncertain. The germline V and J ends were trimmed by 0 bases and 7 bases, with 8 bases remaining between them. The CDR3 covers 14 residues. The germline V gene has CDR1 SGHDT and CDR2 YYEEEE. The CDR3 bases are TGTGCCAGCAGCTTGGCACAGTTCAATTCACCCCTCCACTTT. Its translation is CASSLAQFNSPLHF.

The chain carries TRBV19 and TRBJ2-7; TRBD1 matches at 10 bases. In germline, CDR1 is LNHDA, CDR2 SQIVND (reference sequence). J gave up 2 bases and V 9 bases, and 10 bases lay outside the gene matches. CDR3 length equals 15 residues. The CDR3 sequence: CASHFTGTGAYEQYF. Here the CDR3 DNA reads TGTGCCAGCCACTTTACCGGGACAGGGGCCTACGAGCAGTACTTC. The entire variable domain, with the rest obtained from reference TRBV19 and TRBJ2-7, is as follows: DGGITQSPKYLFRKEGQNVTLSCEQNLNHDAMYWYRQDPGQGLRLIYYSQIVNDFQKGDIAEGYSVSREKKESFPLTVTSAQKNPTAFYLCASHFTGTGAYEQYFGPGTRLTVT.

The CDR3 DNA reads TGTGCCAGCAGCCCCAGGGTCCAGAACTACGAGCAGTACTTC. It specifies CASSPRVQNYEQYF. The chain has TRBV11-2 and TRBJ2-7, with D maybe TRBD1 (5 bases). CDR1 and CDR2 from the germline V gene are SGHAT and FQNNGV. Trimming left V 5 bases short and J 3 bases short, with 14 bases between. The CDR3 has 14 amino acids.

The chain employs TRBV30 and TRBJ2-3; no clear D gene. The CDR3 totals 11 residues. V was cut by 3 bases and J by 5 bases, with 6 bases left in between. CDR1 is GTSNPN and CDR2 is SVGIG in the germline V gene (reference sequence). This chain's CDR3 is CAWRYGDTQYF. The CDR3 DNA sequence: TGTGCCTGGAGGTACGGAGATACGCAGTATTTT. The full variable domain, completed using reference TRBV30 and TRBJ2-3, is SQTIHQWPATLVQPVGSPLSLECTVEGTSNPNLYWYRQAAGRGLQLLFYSVGIGQISSEVPQNLSASRPQDRQFILSSKKLLLSDSGFYLCAWRYGDTQYFGPGTRLTVL.

The CDR3 protein is CAGYRGLYGYTF. The CDR3, as DNA: TGTGCCGGTTACAGGGGGCTCTATGGCTACACCTTC. The J gene is TRBJ1-2, the V gene TRBV7-9; TRBD1 matches at 9 bases. The junction had 5 bases not matched to a gene; V was cut back by 11 bases and J by 4 bases. The CDR3 length is 12 residues. The V gene's germline CDR1 is SEHNR and CDR2 FQNEAQ (reference sequence).

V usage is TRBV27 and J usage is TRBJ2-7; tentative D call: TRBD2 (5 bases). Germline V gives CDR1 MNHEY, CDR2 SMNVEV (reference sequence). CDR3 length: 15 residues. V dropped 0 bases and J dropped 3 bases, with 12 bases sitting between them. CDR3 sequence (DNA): TGTGCCAGCAGTTTATCGATGGTCGGGGTCTACGAGCAGTACTTC. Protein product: CASSLSMVGVYEQYF.

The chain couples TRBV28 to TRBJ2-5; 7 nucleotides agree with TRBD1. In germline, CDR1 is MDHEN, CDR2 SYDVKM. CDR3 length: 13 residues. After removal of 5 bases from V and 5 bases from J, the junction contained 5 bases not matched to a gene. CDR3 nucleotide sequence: TGTGCCAGCAGTCCAGGGGGTCTTGAGACCCAGTACTTC. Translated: CASSPGGLETQYF.

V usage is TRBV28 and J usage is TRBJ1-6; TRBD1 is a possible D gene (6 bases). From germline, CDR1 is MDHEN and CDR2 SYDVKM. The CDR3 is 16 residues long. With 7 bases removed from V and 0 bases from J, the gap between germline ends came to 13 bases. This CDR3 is CASKDRGDSYNSPLHF. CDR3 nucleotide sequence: TGTGCCAGCAAGGACAGAGGGGACTCCTATAATTCACCCCTCCACTTT.